Listed below are T cell receptor beta chains from one sample, sequenced in a study of T cell repertoires in cytomegalovirus infection. MiXCR, run by TCRdb on the reads, gives a single entry per CDR3 protein. The sample includes about 180,000 distinct CDR3 sequences, 13% to 15% of them seen just once. Specimen: PBMCs. These receptors all come from a human donor in good health (CMV status not recorded). Some clones in this sample may be carry-over from other donors' samples. The CDR3 runs from the conserved cysteine through the conserved F or W. The order of the fields is CDR3 length, clone size, D gene, V gene, J gene, CDR3 DNA, CDR3 protein. A D gene is named only where the DNA matches it firmly. Only some rows state a clone size, as once, few, many or a class for expanded clones.

15	few	TRBD1	TRBV19	TRBJ2-7	TGTGCCAGTAGTAATCCGGGACAGAGGGCCCACGAGCAGTACTTC	CASSNPGQRAHEQYF
15	few	TRBD2	TRBV7-3	TRBJ2-1	TGTGCCAGCACCATCAGCGGGGAATCCTACAATGAGCAGTTCTTC	CASTISGESYNEQFF
14	-	TRBD1	TRBV11-2	TRBJ2-7	TGTGCCAGCAGCTTAGCGGGACAGAACTACGAGCAGTACTTC	CASSLAGQNYEQYF
14	few	-	TRBV14	TRBJ1-1	TGTGCCAGCAGCCCGACGGCGCAGAACACTGAAGCTTTCTTT	CASSPTAQNTEAFF
18	many	-	TRBV25-1	TRBJ1-2	TGTGCCAGCAGTACGGGAGAGGGCAGGGGTGGATCTAACTATGGCTACACCTTC	CASSTGEGRGGSNYGYTF
19	many	TRBD2	TRBV7-2	TRBJ2-3	TGTGCCAGCAGCATCTCAACCGGGACTAGCGGGTCGCTGACAGATACGCAGTATTTT	CASSISTGTSGSLTDTQYF
12	many	-	TRBV7-2	TRBJ2-5	TGTGCCAGCAGCCGGGCCAGAGAGACCCAGTACTTC	CASSRARETQYF
16	many	-	TRBV4-1	TRBJ2-1	TGCGCCAGCAGCCAAGAAGAGTCGATCTCCTACAATGAGCAGTTCTTC	CASSQEESISYNEQFF
13	-	TRBD1	TRBV27	TRBJ2-1	TGTGCCAGCAGTTTTAACAGGGGAAATGAGCAGTTCTTC	CASSFNRGNEQFF
12	few	-	TRBV29-1	TRBJ1-2	TGCAGCGTCGATCCGGCCCCTTCCCGCTACACCTTC	CSVDPAPSRYTF